The clone carrying this T cell receptor (beta chain) occurred many times. CDR3 size: 14 residues. Germline CDR1 SGHKS, CDR2 YYEKEE (reference sequence). V gave up 2 bases and J gave up 7 bases; unmatched junction bases: 6. RNA transcripts served as the template for amplifying TCR beta CDR3 regions. TCR CDR3 underwent first-round RT-PCR with the HTBI primer set. MiXCR, applied by TCRdb to the multiplex PCR reads, yields one record per CDR3 protein. The data hold around 600,000 distinct CDR3 sequences, with roughly 15% observed a single time. This entry is derived from a study of T cells in Graves' hyperthyroidism and ophthalmopathy.

Sequenced material: blood. This clonotype was obtained from a woman in her forties or fifties with Graves' ophthalmopathy. The V call is TRBV5-5, the J call TRBJ2-5; 9 nucleotides align to TRBD2. CDR3 nucleotide sequence: TGTGCCAGCAGCTTCGCGGGAGGGCCGGGGACCCAGTACTTC. Its translation is CASSFAGGPGTQYF.